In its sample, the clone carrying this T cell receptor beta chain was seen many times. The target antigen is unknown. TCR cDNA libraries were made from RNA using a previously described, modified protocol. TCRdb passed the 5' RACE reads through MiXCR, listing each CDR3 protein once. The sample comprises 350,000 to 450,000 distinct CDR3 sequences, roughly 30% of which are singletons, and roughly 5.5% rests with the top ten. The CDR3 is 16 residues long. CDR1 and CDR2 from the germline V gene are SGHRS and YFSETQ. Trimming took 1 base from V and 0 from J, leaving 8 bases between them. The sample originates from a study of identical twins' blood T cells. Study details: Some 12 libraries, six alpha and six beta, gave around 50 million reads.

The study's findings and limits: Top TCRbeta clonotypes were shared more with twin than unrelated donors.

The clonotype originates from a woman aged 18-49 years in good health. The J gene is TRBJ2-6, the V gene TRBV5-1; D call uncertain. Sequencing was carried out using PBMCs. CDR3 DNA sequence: TGCGCCAGCAGCTTGCGGGTCTTCTCTGGGGCCAACGTCCTGACTTTC. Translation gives CASSLRVFSGANVLTF.